This T cell receptor beta chain was captured by sequencing in a study of blood T cell repertoires in COVID-19. The data were produced by immunoSEQ multiplex PCR, yet TCRdb's version contains in-frame clones alone and is incomplete. The table has 150,000 to 200,000 clones, around 83% seen once. The V gene's germline CDR1 is SNHLY and CDR2 FYNNEI. The CDR3 has 14 amino acids. Trimming cost V 3 bases and J 4 bases; bases outside gene matches: 4. This chain uses TRBV2 with TRBJ2-5; 8 bases line up with TRBD1. Sequencing was carried out using peripheral blood. The origin of this receptor is a woman aged 60-75 years with acute or convalescent COVID-19. CDR3 sequence reads: CASSDEDRAETQYF. DNA of the CDR3: TGTGCCAGCAGTGACGAGGACAGGGCAGAGACCCAGTACTTC.